This passage covers 24 T cell receptor beta chains from one sample sequenced in a study of control samples from healthy donors and cancer patients. Sequencing used immunoSEQ multiplex PCR; TCRdb keeps in-frame clones, though not all of them. The sample records under 200,000 clones, approximately 96% being singletons. The sample was blood. These receptors all stem from a woman in her 30s in good health.

This clone was seen a single time. Written as DNA, the CDR3 is TGCGCCAGCAGCCAGAACCGGGACAGGGGGCTGGAGCCCCAGCATTTT. Encoded protein: CASSQNRDRGLEPQHF. This chain joins TRBV4-1 and TRBJ1-5, with 12 nucleotides matching TRBD1. Trimming removed 3 bases from V and 8 bases from J; junction bases left unmatched: 8. The germline CDR1 and CDR2 sequences are MGHRA and YSYEKL. This CDR3 spans 16 amino acids.

The chain recombines TRBV11-3 with TRBJ2-2, with D hard to call. This CDR3 is 14 amino acids long. The V gene's germline CDR1 is SGHNT and CDR2 YENEEA. Trimming removed 1 base from V and 6 bases from J, with 9 bases in between. CDR3 residues: CASSLGSVSGELFF. The CDR3, as DNA: TGTGCCAGCAGCTTAGGTTCGGTCTCCGGGGAGCTGTTTTTT. Drawing the rest from reference TRBV11-3 and TRBJ2-2, the complete variable domain is EAGVVQSPRYKIIEKKQPVAFWCNPISGHNTLYWYLQNLGQGPELLIRYENEEAVDDSQLPKDRFSAERLKGVDSTLKIQPAELGDSAVYLCASSLGSVSGELFFGEGSRLTVL.

The V call is TRBV7-6, the J call TRBJ2-1; no definite D call. The CDR3 is made up of 17 amino acids. V dropped 1 base and J dropped 0 bases, with 13 bases sitting between them. CDR1 and CDR2 from the germline V gene are SGHVS and FNYEAQ. CDR3 residues: CASSLVHGQSSYNEQFF. CDR3 nucleotide sequence: TGTGCCAGCAGCTTAGTTCATGGGCAGAGCTCCTACAATGAGCAGTTCTTC.

A note on this clone: Other DNA sequences in this specimen translate into the identical CDR3. The chain employs TRBV20-1 and TRBJ1-5, with D possibly matching TRBD1 (5 bases). Looked up from germline, CDR1 is DFQATT and CDR2 is SNEGSKA (reference sequence). The V end was cut by 3 bases, the J end by 6 bases, with 12 bases between. This CDR3 is 13 amino acids long. The CDR3 region is CSASLGVGQPQHF. DNA of the CDR3: TGCAGTGCTAGTTTGGGGGTTGGTCAGCCCCAGCATTTT.

This chain uses TRBV28 with TRBJ1-2, with no clear D. CDR1 MDHEN and CDR2 SYDVKM come from the germline V gene. The CDR3 is 15 amino acids. V was clipped by 3 bases and J by 0 bases, with 11 bases between them. CDR3 bases: TGTGCCAGCAGTTTGTCGCCAGGACCTAACTATGGCTACACCTTC. This codes for CASSLSPGPNYGYTF.

This chain joins TRBV18 and TRBJ1-5, with 8 bases matching TRBD1. The CDR3 sequence is 15 residues long. The V and J ends lost 3 bases and 2 bases, in that order; junction bases with no gene match: 3. Per the germline V gene, CDR1 is KGHSH and CDR2 is LQKENI. In DNA form, the CDR3 reads TGTGCCAGCTCACCGGAGACAGGGGGCAATCAGCCCCAGCATTTT. Amino acids: CASSPETGGNQPQHF.

This chain uses TRBV18 with TRBJ2-7; TRBD2 matches 8 bases. The trim removed 3 bases at V and 1 base at J, leaving 5 bases unmatched. The CDR3 loop spans 15 amino acids. Germline CDR1 and CDR2: KGHSH and LQKENI. The CDR3 loop is CASSPRSSGSYEQYF. CDR3 coding DNA: TGTGCCAGCTCACCTAGGTCTAGCGGGTCCTACGAGCAGTACTTC.

The chain couples TRBV11-2 to TRBJ2-7; a weak D match, TRBD1 (6 bases). The CDR3 spans 17 residues. Trimming cost V 4 bases and J 0 bases, with 19 bases left between them. Per the germline V gene, CDR1 is SGHAT and CDR2 is FQNNGV. This CDR3 is CASSSIQGQTFSYEQYF. As DNA, the CDR3 is TGTGCCAGCAGCTCTATTCAGGGGCAGACCTTCTCCTACGAGCAGTACTTC.

The chain employs TRBV5-1 and TRBJ1-2, with no clear D. V dropped 0 bases and J dropped 7 bases, with 10 bases sitting between them. The CDR3 covers 13 residues. Germline CDR1 SGHRS, CDR2 YFSETQ. For the CDR3, the DNA is TGCGCCAGCAGCTTGGGCCCCCCTGGTGGCTACACCTTC. It is translated as CASSLGPPGGYTF.

The chain employs TRBV7-2 and TRBJ1-6; D gene uncertain. Germline V lookup: CDR1 SGHTA, CDR2 FQGNSA. V was clipped by 5 bases and J by 8 bases, with 13 bases between them. The CDR3 sequence is 14 residues long. The CDR3: CASSPWGSHSPLHF. The CDR3 coding sequence is TGTGCCAGCAGCCCCTGGGGTTCACATTCACCCCTCCACTTT.

This clone was seen a single time. V and J are TRBV5-1 and TRBJ1-4, with a tentative D call TRBD1 (5 bases). Trimming left V 3 bases short and J 8 bases short, with 20 bases between. The germline V gene encodes CDR1 SGHRS and CDR2 YFSETQ. The length of the CDR3 is 16 residues. The CDR3 DNA follows: TGCGCCAGCAGCTCTCATCTGGGGACCACAGTAGAAAAACTGTTTTTT. It encodes CASSSHLGTTVEKLFF.

J is TRBJ1-1 and V is TRBV7-9, with D perhaps matching TRBD1 (6 bases). V shed 2 bases and J shed 7 bases, with 11 bases lying between them. The CDR3 spans 13 residues. In germline, CDR1 is SEHNR, CDR2 FQNEAQ (reference sequence). Here the CDR3 reads CASSLISTGEAFF. CDR3 bases: TGTGCCAGCAGCTTAATTTCGACAGGTGAAGCTTTCTTT.

The chain recombines TRBV7-9 with TRBJ2-3; possibly TRBD1 for D (6 bases). Germline V gene data show CDR1 as SEHNR and CDR2 as FQNEAQ (reference sequence). The length of the CDR3 is 17 residues. Trimming took 5 bases from V and 2 from J, leaving 20 bases between them. The CDR3 protein is CASSLEGRGGVTDTQYF. The CDR3 coding sequence is TGTGCCAGCAGCCTAGAAGGCCGAGGGGGTGTCACAGATACGCAGTATTTT.

The genes are TRBV6-5 and TRBJ2-1; no clear D. The CDR3 runs 13 residues. Germline-derived CDR1 and CDR2 are MNHEY and SVGAGI. V lost 7 bases and J lost 4, with 11 bases in between. CDR3 sequence reads: CASTPILYNEQFF. The CDR3 DNA is TGTGCCAGCACCCCAATACTTTACAATGAGCAGTTCTTC.

V and J are TRBV28 and TRBJ2-1; 9 bases fit TRBD2. From germline, CDR1 is MDHEN and CDR2 SYDVKM. This CDR3 is built from 17 residues. The V gene end was trimmed by 3 bases and the J gene end by 4 bases; junction bases not matched to a gene: 10. The CDR3 nucleotides read TGTGCCAGCAGTTTGGGCCCAGCGGGAGGTACATACAATGAGCAGTTCTTC. Its translation is CASSLGPAGGTYNEQFF.

V usage is TRBV6-5 and J usage is TRBJ1-2; tentatively, D is TRBD1 (5 bases). Per germline, CDR1 MNHEY and CDR2 SVGAGI. The V gene lost 2 bases and the J gene lost 1 base, with 8 bases spanning the gap. The CDR3 is made up of 14 amino acids. CDR3 DNA sequence: TGTGCCAGCAGTTACAGCAGGGTTAACTATGGCTACACCTTC. Its protein product is CASSYSRVNYGYTF.

The chain recombines TRBV21-1 with TRBJ2-5; the D segment call TRBD2 is taken from the table without a DNA check. TRBV21-1 corresponds to a pseudogene. The CDR3 totals 14 residues. CDR3 nucleotide sequence: TGTGCCAGCAGCATGCGACGGAGACAAGAGACCCAGTACTTC. This codes for CASSMRRRQETQYF.

The chain has TRBV7-5 and TRBJ2-3; TRBD2 is the table's D call and was not checked against the DNA. TRBV7-5 counts as a pseudogene. This CDR3 is built from 19 residues. The CDR3 coding sequence is TGTGCCAGAAGCTTAGAGGATTACACTAGCGGGAGTACTACAGATACGCAGTATTTT. Protein product: CARSLEDYTSGSTTDTQYF.

This rearrangement joins TRBV30 to TRBJ2-5; D is undetermined. The germline V gene has CDR1 GTSNPN and CDR2 SVGIG (reference sequence). The CDR3 consists of 10 residues. CDR3 residues: CALERETQYF. In DNA, the CDR3 is TGTGCTCTGGAACGGGAGACCCAGTACTTC.

Here the CDR3 reads CASSDHGTLYSNQPQHF. The CDR3 DNA is TGTGCCAGCAGTGACCACGGGACACTTTATAGCAATCAGCCCCAGCATTTT. This chain joins TRBV6-2 or TRBV6-3 and TRBJ1-5; tentative D call: TRBD1 (6 bases). The CDR3 has 17 amino acids. V was cut by 5 bases and J by 0 bases, with 17 bases left in between. Germline V lookup: CDR1 MNHEY, CDR2 SVGEGT.

This chain uses TRBV18 with TRBJ2-2, with TRBD1 matching 11 bases. Germline loops: CDR1 KGHSH, CDR2 LQKENI. The CDR3 is 17 amino acids. V lost 6 bases to trimming and J lost 4 bases; unmatched junction nucleotides: 10. DNA for the CDR3: TGTGCCAGCTCCCTCACCGGACAGGGGGCCGCCACCGGGGAGCTGTTTTTT. The encoded protein is CASSLTGQGAATGELFF.

This clone has just one count. This sequence joins TRBV28 and TRBJ2-7, with a possible D match to TRBD1 (6 bases). Germline CDR1 is MDHEN and CDR2 is SYDVKM. The CDR3 contains 11 residues. Between the trimmed V and J ends, which lost 6 bases and 7 bases, there was a span of 10 bases. CDR3 amino acids: CASRSRGEQYF. CDR3 bases: TGTGCCAGCAGATCTAGGGGGGAGCAGTACTTC. Supplemented by reference TRBV28 and TRBJ2-7, the full variable domain reads DVKVTQSSRYLVKRTGEKVFLECVQDMDHENMFWYRQDPGLGLRLIYFSYDVKMKEKGDIPEGYSVSREKKERFSLILESASTNQTSMYLCASRSRGEQYFGPGTRLTVT.

The chain couples TRBV4-1 to TRBJ1-1; D may be TRBD1 (6 bases). Between the trimmed V and J ends, which lost 2 bases and 3 bases, there was a span of 13 bases. The CDR3 runs to 15 residues. Germline V lookup: CDR1 MGHRA, CDR2 YSYEKL. CDR3 sequence (DNA): TGCGCCAGCAGCCAATTCGGGGGCCCGGACACTGAAGCTTTCTTT. It encodes CASSQFGGPDTEAFF.

The chain carries TRBV12-3 or TRBV12-4 and TRBJ1-1, with D possibly TRBD1 on 5 matching bases. V dropped 2 bases and J dropped 10 bases, with 14 bases sitting between them. The CDR3 has 13 amino acids. The CDR3 DNA is TGTGCCAGCAGTTTAAGGGGACCGAGTGGAGCTTTCTTT. It codes for CASSLRGPSGAFF.